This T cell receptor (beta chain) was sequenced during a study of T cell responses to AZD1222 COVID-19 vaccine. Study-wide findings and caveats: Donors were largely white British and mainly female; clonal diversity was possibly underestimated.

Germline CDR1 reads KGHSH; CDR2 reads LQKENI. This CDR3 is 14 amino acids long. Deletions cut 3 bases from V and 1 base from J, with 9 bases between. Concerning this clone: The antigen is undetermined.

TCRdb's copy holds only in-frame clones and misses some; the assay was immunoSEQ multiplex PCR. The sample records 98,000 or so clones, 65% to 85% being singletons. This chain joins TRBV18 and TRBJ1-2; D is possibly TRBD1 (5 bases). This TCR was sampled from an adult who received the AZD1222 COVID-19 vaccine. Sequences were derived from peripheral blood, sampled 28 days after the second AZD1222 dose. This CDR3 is CASSPDRGNYGYTF. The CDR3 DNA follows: TGTGCCAGCTCACCTGATAGGGGTAACTATGGCTACACCTTC. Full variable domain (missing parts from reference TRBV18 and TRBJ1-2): NAGVMQNPRHLVRRRGQEARLRCSPMKGHSHVYWYRQLPEEGLKFMVYLQKENIIDESGMPKERFSAEFPKEGPSILRIQQVVRGDSAAYFCASSPDRGNYGYTFGSGTRLTVV.